Following are 24 T cell receptor beta chains from one sample sequenced in a study of blood T cell repertoires in COVID-19. Here immunoSEQ multiplex PCR was the method, and the copy in TCRdb shows in-frame clones only, minus some. The sample lists about 420,000 clones, roughly 90% occurring once. The sample taken for sequencing was peripheral blood. These receptors all stem from a man aged 18 to 35 with COVID-19, enrolled during active disease.

The chain is built from TRBV12-3 or TRBV12-4 and TRBJ1-1; D uncertain. There are 12 residues in the CDR3. Between the trimmed V and J ends, which lost 4 bases and 5 bases, there was a span of 8 bases. The CDR3 DNA sequence: TGTGCCAGCAGTTACGGTGATACTGAAGCTTTCTTT. As protein: CASSYGDTEAFF.

The chain recombines TRBV6-5 with TRBJ2-2; D unclear. The CDR3 is 12 amino acids. The germline V and J ends were trimmed by 6 bases and 4 bases, with 6 bases remaining between them. The germline V gene has CDR1 MNHEY and CDR2 SVGAGI. CDR3 nucleotide sequence: TGTGCCAGCAGGGCAAGCACCGGGGAGCTGTTTTTT. Translation: CASRASTGELFF.

For this clone: The sample contains more than one DNA sequence encoding this CDR3. V and J are TRBV20-1 and TRBJ2-7; D may be TRBD1 (5 bases). Germline loops: CDR1 DFQATT, CDR2 SNEGSKA (reference sequence). V lost 6 bases and J 5 bases, leaving 11 bases between the germline ends. There are 11 residues in the CDR3. The CDR3 DNA follows: TGCAGTGCACGGTCAGGGCACGAGCAGTACTTC. Translation: CSARSGHEQYF.

CDR3 region: CASSSLLGAGSPLHF. CDR3 bases: TGTGCCAGCAGCAGCTTATTGGGGGCGGGTTCACCCCTCCACTTT. The chain employs TRBV7-9 and TRBJ1-6; D is possibly TRBD1 (6 bases). Per germline, CDR1 SEHNR and CDR2 FQNEAQ (reference sequence). There are 15 residues in the CDR3. Trimming cost V 5 bases and J 9 bases, with 17 bases left between them.

The V call is TRBV10-3, the J call TRBJ2-5; D may be TRBD1 (6 bases). In germline, CDR1 is ENHRY, CDR2 SYGVKD. Between the trimmed V and J ends, which lost 6 bases and 0 bases, there was a span of 8 bases. This CDR3 is 13 amino acids long. The CDR3 nucleotides are TGTGCCATCAGGCAGGGGTACCAAGAGACCCAGTACTTC. Its translation is CAIRQGYQETQYF.

The V call is TRBV6-1, the J call TRBJ1-2; the match to TRBD1 covers 7 bases. The length of the CDR3 is 16 residues. Germline V CDR1 and CDR2: MNHNS, SASEGT. The V segment lost 2 bases and the J segment 7 bases; nucleotides outside the gene matches: 13. The CDR3 nucleotides are TGTGCCAGCAGTGAAATCGGTTCGACAGGGAGAGGTGGCTACACCTTC. This codes for CASSEIGSTGRGGYTF.

The chain joins TRBV15 to TRBJ1-2; unclear D gene. The CDR3 runs 15 residues. Per germline, CDR1 LNHNV and CDR2 YYDKDF (reference sequence). V was trimmed by 1 base and J by 3 bases, leaving 12 bases between them. The CDR3 protein is CATSRAAEKYYGYTF. The CDR3 DNA sequence: TGTGCCACCAGCAGAGCGGCGGAGAAGTACTATGGCTACACCTTC.

V and J are TRBV11-3 and TRBJ2-4; maybe TRBD2 (5 bases). The V end lost 0 bases, the J end lost 0 bases, and 12 bases lay between the germline ends. CDR1 and CDR2 from the germline V gene are SGHNT and YENEEA. There are 17 residues in the CDR3. CDR3 nucleotide sequence: TGTGCCAGCAGCTTAGAGTCCCAGCGGAGAGCCAAAAACATTCAGTACTTC. Translated, it gives CASSLESQRRAKNIQYF. Full variable domain (rest looked up from reference TRBV11-3 and TRBJ2-4): EAGVVQSPRYKIIEKKQPVAFWCNPISGHNTLYWYLQNLGQGPELLIRYENEEAVDDSQLPKDRFSAERLKGVDSTLKIQPAELGDSAVYLCASSLESQRRAKNIQYFGAGTRLSVL.

V and J are TRBV11-2 and TRBJ2-1; maybe TRBD2 (5 bases). Germline V CDR1 and CDR2: SGHAT, FQNNGV. The CDR3 contains 17 residues. Trimming shortened V by 1 base and J by 8 bases, and 21 bases separated the two germline ends. CDR3 residues: CASSLARTLDGMHEQFF. The CDR3 DNA is TGTGCCAGCAGCTTAGCCCGGACTCTGGATGGGATGCATGAGCAGTTCTTC. Full variable domain (remainder filled in from reference TRBV11-2 and TRBJ2-1): EAGVAQSPRYKIIEKRQSVAFWCNPISGHATLYWYQQILGQGPKLLIQFQNNGVVDDSQLPKDRFSAERLKGVDSTLKIQPAKLEDSAVYLCASSLARTLDGMHEQFFGPGTRLTVL.

The chain couples TRBV7-9 to TRBJ2-2; 9 bases are a match to TRBD2. V lost 3 bases and J lost 6; bases outside the gene matches: 8. Germline V CDR1 and CDR2: SEHNR, FQNEAQ (reference sequence). The CDR3 sequence is 16 residues long. The CDR3 reads CASSFLAGAVSGELFF. The CDR3 nucleotides are TGTGCCAGCAGCTTTTTAGCGGGAGCAGTGTCCGGGGAGCTGTTTTTT.

This chain connects TRBV2 to TRBJ2-7; no reliable D call. The ends were cut back, 6 bases at V and 1 base at J, with 4 bases in the middle. The CDR3 spans 11 residues. Germline V gives CDR1 SNHLY, CDR2 FYNNEI. The CDR3 spells CASRRSYEQYF. The DNA of the CDR3 is TGTGCCAGCAGGCGGTCCTACGAGCAGTACTTC.

The chain joins TRBV7-8 to TRBJ2-7, with D possibly matching TRBD1 (6 bases). Per the germline V gene, CDR1 is SGHVS and CDR2 is FQNEAQ. V lost 4 bases to trimming and J lost 0 bases, with 19 bases between them. CDR3 length: 17 residues. The CDR3 loop is CASSSTPDSSFSYEQYF. DNA of the CDR3: TGTGCCAGCAGCTCAACCCCGGACAGTTCGTTCTCCTACGAGCAGTACTTC. The full variable domain, with the rest looked up from reference TRBV7-8 and TRBJ2-7, is GAGVSQSPRYKVAKRGQDVALRCDPISGHVSLFWYQQALGQGPEFLTYFQNEAQLDKSGLPSDRFFAERPEGSVSTLKIQRTQQEDSAVYLCASSSTPDSSFSYEQYFGPGTRLTVT.

The rearrangement uses TRBV29-1 and TRBJ2-5; no definite D call. The length of the CDR3 is 12 residues. Per the germline V gene, CDR1 is SQVTM and CDR2 is ANQGSEA. The ends were cut back, 2 bases at V and 5 bases at J, with 9 bases in the middle. CDR3 DNA: TGCAGCGTTGAATACAGTGATGAGACCCAGTACTTC. This encodes CSVEYSDETQYF.

The chain has TRBV5-4 and TRBJ2-3; 8 bases line up with TRBD2. The germline V gene has CDR1 SGHNT and CDR2 YYREEE (reference sequence). Trimming at V came to 0 bases and at J to 7 bases, leaving 7 bases not matched to a gene. CDR3 length: 15 residues. DNA for the CDR3: TGTGCCAGCAGCTTGGAGTCTAGCGGGTGGAATACGCAGTATTTT. Residues: CASSLESSGWNTQYF. The entire variable domain, with the rest obtained from reference TRBV5-4 and TRBJ2-3, is as follows: ETGVTQSPTHLIKTRGQQVTLRCSSQSGHNTVSWYQQALGQGPQFIFQYYREEENGRGNFPPRFSGLQFPNYSSELNVNALELDDSALYLCASSLESSGWNTQYFGPGTRLTVL.

The chain joins TRBV3-1 (or the pseudogene TRBV3-2) to TRBJ2-1, with no clear D. The germline CDR1 and CDR2 sequences are LGHDT and YNNKEL (reference sequence). V lost 3 bases and J 3 bases, leaving 3 bases between the germline ends. The CDR3 is 12 amino acids. The CDR3 protein is CASSHIYNEQFF. CDR3 coding DNA: TGTGCCAGCAGCCATATCTACAATGAGCAGTTCTTC.

The J gene is TRBJ2-4, the V gene TRBV15; D gene unclear. The V end was cut by 1 base, the J end by 1 base, with 11 bases between. Germline CDR1 reads LNHNV; CDR2 reads YYDKDF (reference sequence). This CDR3 spans 16 amino acids. In nucleotides, the CDR3 is TGTGCCACCAGCAGAGTGGCGGTTAGCGCCAAAAACATTCAGTACTTC. This sequence encodes CATSRVAVSAKNIQYF.

This sequence joins TRBV19 and TRBJ2-5; the D gene is possibly TRBD1 (5 bases). The germline gives CDR1 LNHDA, CDR2 SQIVND (reference sequence). The V and J ends lost 2 bases and 2 bases respectively, with 15 bases between them. This CDR3 comprises 16 residues. The chain's CDR3 is CASSIRAGHQQETQYF. CDR3 coding DNA: TGTGCCAGTAGTATAAGAGCAGGACACCAACAAGAGACCCAGTACTTC.

CDR3 bases: TGTGCCATCAGTGAAGGGGGGGATGGCTACACCTTC. Translating gives CAISEGGDGYTF. V usage is TRBV10-3 and J usage is TRBJ1-2; possible D gene TRBD1, 6 bases. Germline CDR1 and CDR2: ENHRY and SYGVKD. The CDR3 has 12 residues. V was pared by 3 bases and J by 6 bases, with 8 bases between.

The rearrangement links TRBV9 to TRBJ2-3; D may be TRBD2 (6 bases). This CDR3 has 15 amino acids. CDR1 is SGDLS, CDR2 YYNGEE, per germline. The V end was cut by 4 bases, the J end by 4 bases, with 16 bases between. CDR3 residues: CASSYPGGVADTQYF. CDR3 DNA sequence: TGTGCCAGCAGCTATCCCGGAGGGGTCGCAGATACGCAGTATTTT. The full variable domain, in which reference TRBV9 and TRBJ2-3 provide the parts outside the CDR3, is DSGVTQTPKHLITATGQRVTLRCSPRSGDLSVYWYQQSLDQGLQFLIQYYNGEERAKGNILERFSAQQFPDLHSELNLSSLELGDSALYFCASSYPGGVADTQYFGPGTRLTVL.

V and J are TRBV7-9 and TRBJ1-3; 9 bases align to TRBD1. The V segment lost 4 bases and the J segment 3 bases; nucleotides outside the gene matches: 7. Per the germline V gene, CDR1 is SEHNR and CDR2 is FQNEAQ (reference sequence). The CDR3 runs 16 residues. For the CDR3, the DNA is TGTGCCAGCAGCTGGGGGACAGGGCTCTTTGGAAACACCATATATTTT. This gives the protein CASSWGTGLFGNTIYF.

The chain combines TRBV4-1 with TRBJ1-2; D might be TRBD1 (5 bases). Trimming stripped 1 base from V and 2 bases from J, with 11 bases between. In germline, CDR1 is MGHRA, CDR2 YSYEKL. This CDR3 has 15 amino acids. Written as DNA, the CDR3 is TGCGCCAGCAGCCAAGTGGGGCAGGGCAACTATGGCTACACCTTC. Its translation: CASSQVGQGNYGYTF.

The chain couples TRBV25-1 to TRBJ2-7, with 9 bases identical to TRBD2. Trimming removed 1 base from V and 5 bases from J; junction bases left unmatched: 6. This CDR3 has 15 amino acids. Germline V gene data show CDR1 as MGHDK and CDR2 as SYGVNS. Here the CDR3 DNA reads TGTGCCAGCAGTGAATTGGGCGGGAGGGTGAACGAGCAGTACTTC. This codes for CASSELGGRVNEQYF.

The chain employs TRBV6-5 and TRBJ1-4; 8 bases align to TRBD1. The germline CDR1 and CDR2 sequences are MNHEY and SVGAGI. V trimming: 7 bases; J trimming: 13 bases; junction bases outside the gene matches: 5. This CDR3 comprises 11 residues. The CDR3 loop reads CASTSGQGLFF. Here the CDR3 DNA reads TGTGCCAGCACCTCCGGACAGGGACTGTTTTTT.

In nucleotides, the CDR3 is TGTGCCAGCAGCTTAAGCGCGGGACAGCTCCAAGAGACCCAGTACTTC. Protein sequence: CASSLSAGQLQETQYF. The chain links TRBV11-3 to TRBJ2-5, with TRBD1 as a possible D gene (7 bases). V was cut by 2 bases and J by 1 base, with 14 bases left in between. Germline V gene data show CDR1 as SGHNT and CDR2 as YENEEA. This CDR3 region has 16 residues.